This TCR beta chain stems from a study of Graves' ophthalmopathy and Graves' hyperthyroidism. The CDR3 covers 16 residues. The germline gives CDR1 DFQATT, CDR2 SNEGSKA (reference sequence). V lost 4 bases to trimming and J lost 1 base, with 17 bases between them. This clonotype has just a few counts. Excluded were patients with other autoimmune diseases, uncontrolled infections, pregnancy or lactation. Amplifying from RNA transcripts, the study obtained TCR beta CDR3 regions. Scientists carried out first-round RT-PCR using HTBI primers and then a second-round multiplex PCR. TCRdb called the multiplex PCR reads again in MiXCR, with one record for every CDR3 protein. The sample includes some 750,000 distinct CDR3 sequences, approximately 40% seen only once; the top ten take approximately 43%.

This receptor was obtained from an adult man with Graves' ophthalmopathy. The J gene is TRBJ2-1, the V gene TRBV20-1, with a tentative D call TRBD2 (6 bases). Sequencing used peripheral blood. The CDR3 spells CSATRFSAGSYNEQFF. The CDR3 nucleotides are TGCAGTGCTACTAGGTTCTCGGCGGGATCCTACAATGAGCAGTTCTTC.